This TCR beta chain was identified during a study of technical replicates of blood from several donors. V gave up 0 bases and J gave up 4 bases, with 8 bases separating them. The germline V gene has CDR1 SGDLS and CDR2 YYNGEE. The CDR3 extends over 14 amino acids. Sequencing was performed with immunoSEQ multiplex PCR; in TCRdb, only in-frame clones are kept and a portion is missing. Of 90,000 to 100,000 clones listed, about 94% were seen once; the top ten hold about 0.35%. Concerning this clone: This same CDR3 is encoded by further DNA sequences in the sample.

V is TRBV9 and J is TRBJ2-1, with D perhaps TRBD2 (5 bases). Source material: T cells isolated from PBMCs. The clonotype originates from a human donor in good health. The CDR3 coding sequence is TGTGCCAGCAGCGTAGGGACGGGATACAATGAGCAGTTCTTC. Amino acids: CASSVGTGYNEQFF. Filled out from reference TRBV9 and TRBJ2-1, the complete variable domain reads DSGVTQTPKHLITATGQRVTLRCSPRSGDLSVYWYQQSLDQGLQFLIQYYNGEERAKGNILERFSAQQFPDLHSELNLSSLELGDSALYFCASSVGTGYNEQFFGPGTRLTVL.